These 20 T cell receptor beta chains share one sample of origin, sequenced in a study of T cell responses to AZD1222 COVID-19 vaccine. Repertoires were generated with immunoSEQ multiplex PCR, while TCRdb's copy carries only in-frame clones and drops some. The data show about 94,000 clones, with approximately 81% seen just once and more than 4% held by the top ten. The sequencing here drew on peripheral blood, taken 28 days after the second AZD1222 dose. The receptors here all came from an adult who received the AZD1222 COVID-19 vaccine.

This clone was found a few times. The gene calls are TRBV6-5 and TRBJ2-7; 10 nucleotides match TRBD1. Looked up from germline, CDR1 is MNHEY and CDR2 is SVGAGI. This CDR3 region has 15 residues. J gave up 0 bases and V 6 bases, and 5 bases lay outside the gene matches. The CDR3 region has the DNA TGTGCCAGCAGGAAAGACAGGGGGCGCTCCTACGAGCAGTACTTC. Its protein is CASRKDRGRSYEQYF.

The chain couples TRBV7-2 to TRBJ2-1; the match to TRBD2 covers 7 bases. V lost 1 base to trimming and J lost 0 bases; unmatched junction nucleotides: 6. This CDR3 comprises 17 residues. Per the germline V gene, CDR1 is SGHTA and CDR2 is FQGNSA. CDR3 residues: CASSLVWGGSSYNEQFF. CDR3 bases: TGTGCCAGCAGCTTAGTGTGGGGGGGAAGCTCCTACAATGAGCAGTTCTTC.

The CDR3 sequence: CASSLVPVGGVAKNIQYF. In DNA form, the CDR3 reads TGTGCCAGCAGCTTAGTTCCCGTCGGAGGGGTAGCCAAAAACATTCAGTACTTC. This chain joins TRBV7-6 and TRBJ2-4; TRBD2 is a possible D gene (6 bases). The germline gives CDR1 SGHVS, CDR2 FNYEAQ. The CDR3 runs to 18 residues. Trimming cost V 1 base and J 0 bases, with 16 bases left between them.

This clone appeared a few times. The rearrangement uses TRBV9 and TRBJ2-2, with D unclear. The CDR3 contains 13 residues. The V and J ends lost 3 bases and 3 bases respectively, with 6 bases between them. CDR1 and CDR2 from the germline V gene are SGDLS and YYNGEE. The CDR3 region has the DNA TGTGCCAGCAGCGCCTTAGACACCGGGGAGCTGTTTTTT. Its protein is CASSALDTGELFF.

The chain has TRBV3-1 (or the pseudogene TRBV3-2) and TRBJ1-2; perhaps TRBD1 as D (5 bases). Germline CDR1 LGHDT, CDR2 YNNKEL (reference sequence). CDR3 size: 15 residues. V lost 1 base and J lost 6, with 15 bases in between. The CDR3 is CASSQAGWGFDGYTF. The DNA for the CDR3 is TGTGCCAGCAGCCAAGCCGGGTGGGGGTTCGATGGCTACACCTTC.

The V gene is TRBV5-1, the J gene TRBJ2-3, with 10 bases lining up with TRBD2. This CDR3 comprises 17 residues. CDR1 SGHRS and CDR2 YFSETQ come from the germline V gene. The junction had 9 bases not matched to a gene; V was cut back by 2 bases and J by 3 bases. This CDR3 is CASSFLAGASRTDTQYF. Here the CDR3 DNA reads TGCGCCAGCAGCTTCCTAGCGGGGGCCTCTAGAACAGATACGCAGTATTTT.

J is TRBJ2-3 and V is TRBV24-1; D not resolved. Trimming left V 0 bases short and J 10 bases short, with 13 bases between. Per germline, CDR1 KGHDR and CDR2 SFDVKD. This CDR3 comprises 14 residues. Here the CDR3 reads CATSDLSSGFAQYF. DNA of the CDR3: TGTGCCACCAGTGATTTGTCATCCGGGTTCGCGCAGTATTTT.

This rearrangement joins TRBV5-1 to TRBJ2-3; D not certain. Germline-derived CDR1 and CDR2 are SGHRS and YFSETQ. The CDR3 spans 14 residues. Trimming pared 4 bases from V and 5 bases from J, leaving 14 bases between. The CDR3 nucleotides are TGCGCCAGCAGCAGAGGCGGTGGAGAAGATACGCAGTATTTT. This codes for CASSRGGGEDTQYF. Supplemented by reference TRBV5-1 and TRBJ2-3, the full variable domain reads KAGVTQTPRYLIKTRGQQVTLSCSPISGHRSVSWYQQTPGQGLQFLFEYFSETQRNKGNFPGRFSGRQFSNSRSEMNVSTLELGDSALYLCASSRGGGEDTQYFGPGTRLTVL.

This chain uses TRBV18 with TRBJ2-7, with D possibly matching TRBD1 (6 bases). The V end was cut by 3 bases, the J end by 0 bases, with 12 bases between. Germline CDR1 is KGHSH and CDR2 is LQKENI. The CDR3 has 15 amino acids. In DNA form, the CDR3 reads TGTGCCAGCTCACCGACAGGCGTCAGCTCCTACGAGCAGTACTTC. Encoded protein: CASSPTGVSSYEQYF.

The chain links TRBV9 to TRBJ2-3; a weak D match, TRBD2 (7 bases). The CDR3 covers 16 residues. Trimming removed 4 bases at V and 7 bases at J, with 22 bases between. CDR1 is SGDLS and CDR2 is YYNGEE in the germline V gene. DNA of the CDR3: TGTGCCAGCAGCCAAACGGGCGGGGGCCCAGGGAATACGCAGTATTTT. This sequence encodes CASSQTGGGPGNTQYF.

The chain combines TRBV5-4 with TRBJ2-1, with 8 positions matching TRBD1. CDR3 length: 16 residues. Germline trimming cut 4 bases from V and 0 bases from J; bases unmatched to any gene: 6. Germline CDR1 and CDR2: SGHNT and YYREEE (reference sequence). The CDR3 DNA is TGTGCCAGCAGCCCAGGGGGCGCGGGCTCCTACAATGAGCAGTTCTTC. It specifies CASSPGGAGSYNEQFF.

Comment on this clone: A read error may account for a junction end that differs from germline. The chain is built from TRBV2 and TRBJ1-2; D is perhaps TRBD1 (5 bases). CDR3 length: 12 amino acids. CDR1 and CDR2 (germline): SNHLY, FYNNEI. In DNA, the CDR3 is TGTGCCAGCAGTCGGGGGAACTTTGGCTACACCTTC. This encodes CASSRGNFGYTF.

A single count supports this clone. The chain carries TRBV4-1 and TRBJ2-2, with D possibly TRBD1 on 5 matching bases. The germline V and J ends were trimmed by 1 base and 3 bases, with 12 bases remaining between them. The CDR3 is 16 residues long. The germline V gene has CDR1 MGHRA and CDR2 YSYEKL. The CDR3 coding sequence is TGCGCCAGCAGCCAAGTGGGGCGTTGGGACACCGGGGAGCTGTTTTTT. It codes for CASSQVGRWDTGELFF.

This clone has a handful of counts. The rearrangement uses TRBV12-3 or TRBV12-4 and TRBJ2-5; the D is unclear. V lost 5 bases, J lost 2 bases, and 9 bases lay in between. This CDR3 contains 13 residues. CDR3 loop: CASSQSDQETQYF. The CDR3 DNA reads as TGTGCCAGCAGTCAAAGCGATCAAGAGACCCAGTACTTC.

This chain joins TRBV19 and TRBJ2-7, with 7 bases fitting TRBD1. CDR3 length: 14 residues. Trimming removed 4 bases from V and 6 bases from J; junction bases left unmatched: 9. The germline V gene has CDR1 LNHDA and CDR2 SQIVND (reference sequence). DNA for the CDR3: TGTGCCAGTAGTAACCACAGGGGAAACGCCGAGCAGTACTTC. Translation gives CASSNHRGNAEQYF.

The chain couples TRBV10-3 to TRBJ2-1; TRBD1 matches at 8 bases. CDR1 is ENHRY, CDR2 SYGVKD, per germline. The CDR3 spans 14 residues. V gave up 4 bases and J gave up 5 bases; unmatched junction bases: 4. The DNA for the CDR3 is TGTGCCATCAGTGTGGGGACAGGAGACAATGAGCAGTTCTTC. Translating it yields CAISVGTGDNEQFF.

The genes are TRBV5-1 and TRBJ1-1, with D maybe TRBD1 (6 bases). Looked up from germline, CDR1 is SGHRS and CDR2 is YFSETQ. CDR3 length: 15 residues. The germline V and J ends were trimmed by 2 bases and 0 bases, with 11 bases remaining between them. Here the CDR3 reads CASSFGQRVNTEAFF. In DNA form, the CDR3 reads TGCGCCAGCAGCTTCGGACAGCGAGTGAACACTGAAGCTTTCTTT.

The chain recombines TRBV15 with TRBJ2-3, with D perhaps matching TRBD2 (6 bases). The V gene lost 5 bases and the J gene lost 5 bases, with 23 bases spanning the gap. The CDR3 runs 17 residues. The germline CDR1 and CDR2 sequences are LNHNV and YYDKDF (reference sequence). CDR3 sequence: CATSPTAGRGTGDTQYF. For the CDR3, the DNA is TGTGCCACCAGCCCAACCGCTGGACGCGGGACGGGAGATACGCAGTATTTT.

The chain combines TRBV29-1 with TRBJ1-1; D gene unclear. The CDR3 is 14 residues long. Deletions cut 8 bases from V and 1 base from J, with 17 bases between. Germline V gene sequence: CDR1 SQVTM, CDR2 ANQGSEA. CDR3 residues: CSTVIFSGNTEAFF. The CDR3 DNA is TGCAGCACCGTTATATTTTCGGGGAACACTGAAGCTTTCTTT.

The J gene is TRBJ2-7, the V gene TRBV19, with unresolved D. The CDR3 is 11 residues long. Per the germline V gene, CDR1 is LNHDA and CDR2 is SQIVND (reference sequence). V dropped 8 bases and J dropped 6 bases, with 11 bases sitting between them. The CDR3 DNA reads as TGTGCCAGTCGGCACAGAGGCGAGCAGTACTTC. Its protein product is CASRHRGEQYF. The complete variable domain, with remaining parts taken from reference TRBV19 and TRBJ2-7, reads DGGITQSPKYLFRKEGQNVTLSCEQNLNHDAMYWYRQDPGQGLRLIYYSQIVNDFQKGDIAEGYSVSREKKESFPLTVTSAQKNPTAFYLCASRHRGEQYFGPGTRLTVT.